These 10 T cell receptor beta chains originate from one sample sequenced in a study of control samples from healthy donors and cancer patients. The table came from immunoSEQ multiplex PCR; TCRdb's copy has only in-frame clones and leaves some out. This sample carries around 100,000 clones, 80% to 95% of them seen once, and the ten largest clones take approximately 3%. Source material: blood. The receptors shown here come from a human donor in good health. The donor label of this sample is uncertain.

The chain couples TRBV15 to TRBJ1-4; TRBD1 matches 7 bases. CDR1 LNHNV and CDR2 YYDKDF come from the germline V gene (reference sequence). After removal of 0 bases from V and 6 bases from J, the junction contained 7 bases not matched to a gene. This CDR3 is 16 amino acids long. In nucleotides, the CDR3 is TGTGCCACCAGCAGAGATACGGGCAGGGGGTATGAAAAACTGTTTTTT. This sequence encodes CATSRDTGRGYEKLFF.

The chain carries TRBV19 and TRBJ1-1, with 10 bases that match TRBD1. The length of the CDR3 is 16 residues. Trimming removed 5 bases from V and 3 bases from J; junction bases left unmatched: 9. Looked up from germline, CDR1 is LNHDA and CDR2 is SQIVND (reference sequence). This chain's CDR3 is CASSSRTGTGDTEAFF. The CDR3 nucleotides read TGTGCCAGTAGTTCCCGAACCGGGACAGGGGACACTGAAGCTTTCTTT.

In this sample, this clone turned up once. This sequence joins TRBV30 and TRBJ2-1; D not resolved. The CDR3 sequence is 10 residues long. Germline-derived CDR1 and CDR2 are GTSNPN and SVGIG (reference sequence). V shed 4 bases and J shed 5 bases, with 3 bases lying between them. In DNA form, the CDR3 reads TGTGCCTGGAACCACAATGAGCAGTTCTTC. Protein: CAWNHNEQFF.

This rearrangement joins TRBV5-4 to TRBJ1-3, with D hard to call. CDR3 size: 15 residues. Germline V gives CDR1 SGHNT, CDR2 YYREEE (reference sequence). Trimming left V 4 bases short and J 0 bases short, with 11 bases between. The CDR3 DNA sequence: TGTGCCAGCAGCGCTGGCCCTGTCTCTGGAAACACCATATATTTT. Translating it yields CASSAGPVSGNTIYF.

The genes are TRBV24-1 and TRBJ2-1, with D perhaps matching TRBD2 (5 bases). Germline values: CDR1 KGHDR, CDR2 SFDVKD. CDR3 length equals 13 residues. V lost 4 bases to trimming and J lost 10 bases, with 13 bases between them. Here the CDR3 DNA reads TGTGCCACCAGTGACCCCCTAGCTTGGGAGCAGTTCTTC. Translated: CATSDPLAWEQFF.

The rearrangement joins TRBV19 to TRBJ2-5; 12 bases line up with TRBD1. Germline CDR1 reads LNHDA; CDR2 reads SQIVND (reference sequence). The junction had 4 bases not matched to a gene; V was cut back by 4 bases and J by 4 bases. CDR3 size: 15 residues. This chain's CDR3 is CASSKGTGGIETQYF. CDR3 nucleotide sequence: TGTGCCAGTAGTAAGGGGACAGGGGGCATAGAGACCCAGTACTTC.

V gene TRBV25-1 combines with J gene TRBJ1-5; D is ambiguous. Germline CDR1 is MGHDK and CDR2 is SYGVNS. This CDR3 region has 14 residues. V shed 2 bases and J shed 9 bases, with 14 bases lying between them. This CDR3 is CASSERGSFRPQHF. The CDR3 nucleotides are TGTGCCAGCAGTGAACGGGGTTCTTTTCGGCCCCAGCATTTT.

The V gene is TRBV5-1, the J gene TRBJ1-4, with D possibly being TRBD1 (6 bases). Germline V gene lookup returns CDR1 SGHRS and CDR2 YFSETQ. This CDR3 is 14 amino acids long. Trimming pared 1 base from V and 10 bases from J, leaving 14 bases between. CDR3 nucleotide sequence: TGCGCCAGCAGCTTGTTCACGGACAGCCCAAAACTGTTTTTT. It is translated as CASSLFTDSPKLFF. Full variable domain (missing parts from reference TRBV5-1 and TRBJ1-4): KAGVTQTPRYLIKTRGQQVTLSCSPISGHRSVSWYQQTPGQGLQFLFEYFSETQRNKGNFPGRFSGRQFSNSRSEMNVSTLELGDSALYLCASSLFTDSPKLFFGSGTQLSVL.

This clone was detected a few times. The chain recombines TRBV7-2 with TRBJ1-6; D perhaps matches TRBD1 (6 bases). The CDR3 loop spans 14 amino acids. Germline V gene lookup returns CDR1 SGHTA and CDR2 FQGNSA. Trimming removed 5 bases at V and 4 bases at J, with 9 bases between. CDR3 in amino acids: CASSTTGYNSPLHF. In DNA form, the CDR3 reads TGTGCCAGCAGCACGACAGGTTATAATTCACCCCTCCACTTT.

On this clone: The junction departs from germline at one end; a sequencing error may be responsible. The V and J genes are TRBV5-6 and TRBJ1-5, with a possible D match to TRBD1 (5 bases). CDR1 and CDR2 from the germline V gene are SGHDT and YYEEEE. CDR3 length: 15 amino acids. CDR3: CASRLGPGDLQPQHF. CDR3 DNA: TGTGCCAGCAGGTTGGGGCCGGGGGATCTTCAGCCCCAGCATTTT.